What follows describes a single T cell receptor (beta chain). What this receptor recognizes is not known. Per-base qualities were not stored, and no clone one base away is much larger. Hyperthyroidism patients were newly diagnosed, had a disease duration of under 2 months, and were aged 18 to 65 years. Any patient with an uncontrolled infection, another autoimmune disease, pregnancy or lactation was excluded. Clinical symptoms, serum thyroxine and TRAb, thyroid ultrasound, and orbital computed tomography formed the basis for the diagnoses. Blood from progressor patients was collected at the time of first diagnosis with hyperthyroidism, before any ophthalmopathy symptoms had appeared. PBMCs were isolated from about 9.2 ml of fresh peripheral blood by Ficoll-Paque density gradient centrifugation. Progressor patients were defined as those initially diagnosed with Graves' hyperthyroidism in whom ophthalmopathy developed during follow-up. Total RNA was extracted with Trizol reagent, and quality was checked on an Agilent 2100 Bioanalyzer.

The TCR beta CDR3 regions were amplified from RNA transcripts. The first round of RT-PCR for the TCR CDR3 was performed with the HTBI primer set and the Qiagen OneStep RT-PCR kit. Libraries were constructed in a second round of multiplex PCR, after which size selection and purification were carried out. Paired-end sequencing of the libraries was performed with 100 bp reads on an Illumina HiSeq2000. Concerning the study's data processing: Raw data were processed with SOAPnuke, discarding reads with adapters, uncalled bases, mean Phred below 15, or no exact constant-primer or identifier match. COPE v1.2.5 was used to merge high-quality paired reads, and clonotypes were defined as unique nucleotide sequences. Clonotypes were aligned to IMGT TRBV, TRBD and TRBJ reference segments using MiTCR v1.1. The analysis included only V-J combinations with a frequency above 0.0001, which together covered approximately 99% of the repertoires. A TCS score was defined as the ratio of F50 (clonal expansion) to E x V (chaos), with BLOSUM62-based TCRdist applied between CDR3 peptides within each V-J. Welch's t-statistics and random forest reduced some 510 V-J features to some 14, which were used in a naive Bayes classifier (R e1071). Clones were called with MiXCR by TCRdb after fastp trimmed the public reads at Q25, and only in-frame beta chains were retained. Merged by CDR3 protein, the rows form single entries marked with the most common genes and DNA. The V and J calls, along with clone size, are taken from TCRdb and not from the paper's own processing. For this sample the table gives about 280,000 distinct CDR3 sequences, of which around 25% were detected only once. The ten most abundant clones make up around 28% of the sample.

The CDR3 spans 11 residues, from the cysteine through the phenylalanine. The DNA shown is the 33-base CDR3, in frame from base 1. The junction shows trimming of 8 bases on V and 1 base on J, plus 5 bases between the germline ends. Reading the germline V gene gives CDR1 MNHEY and CDR2 SVGEGT. The sample is drawn from a study of T cells in Graves' hyperthyroidism and ophthalmopathy (dated by TCRdb to the late 2010s). Some background on the complete study: Peripheral blood samples were taken at the time of initial diagnosis, prior to any treatment. After sampling, hyperthyroidism patients received methimazole starting at 30 mg daily, and ophthalmopathy patients received high-dose intravenous methylprednisolone. TCR V-J signatures able to tell the groups apart were searched for in a discovery cohort of some 100 patients, of whom roughly 42 had Graves' ophthalmopathy and some 60 had stable Graves' hyperthyroidism. The 100 discovery patients were randomly split 7:3 into training and test sets. In several Graves' hyperthyroidism patients, the study also compared T-cell repertoires from thyroid tissue with T-cell repertoires from blood. The paper reports TCR Vbeta CDR3 sequencing of over 120 peripheral blood samples: around 45 ophthalmopathy, about 75 hyperthyroidism and 17 progressor patients. Prospective prediction of ophthalmopathy was tested in an independent validation cohort consisting of 18 to 20 hyperthyroidism patients and approximately 16 patients who later progressed to ophthalmopathy.

What the work shows at the level of the full study, not this receptor alone: Most expanded thyroid clonotypes (frequency above 0.001) were also found in blood, which suggests that blood repertoires may mirror thyroid immune responses. A model built on a 13 V-J signature distinguished ophthalmopathy from stable hyperthyroidism, reaching around 87% sensitivity and about 81% specificity in cross-validation and 80%/75% in testing. No statistical method was used to fix the sample size in advance, and group allocation was not hidden from the investigators. During validation, the model predicted progression to ophthalmopathy a median of around six months ahead of onset, with around 65% sensitivity and 72.22% specificity.

The V and J genes are TRBV6-2 or TRBV6-3 and TRBJ1-2, with the D gene call left open. The sample was blood. The TCR was taken from a middle-aged man with Graves' hyperthyroidism that later progressed to Graves' ophthalmopathy. The CDR3 reads CASGFNYGYTF. The DNA sequence reads TGTGCCAGCGGATTTAACTATGGCTACACCTTC.